The entry that follows covers one TCR beta chain sequence. Its antigen is not yet known. Nothing much larger sits one base from this clone, and base qualities are not available. The data stem from a study of T cell changes during pregnancy in multiple sclerosis (dated 2019 in TCRdb). Turning to the overall study: The study examined how the T cell repertoire changed over the course of pregnancy in women with multiple sclerosis.

The library was prepared using the immunoSEQ multiplex PCR assay. TCRdb stores this immuneACCESS table with in-frame sequences only. Part of the clones is absent; in the studies checked, under half of the shortfall reflects unresolved V genes, and no reason is known for the rest. The sample includes around 78,000 clones, with about nine tenths observed a single time. The ten largest make up around 0.64% of the sample. From the germline V gene (reference sequence), CDR1 is LNHDA and CDR2 is SQIVND. Germline trimming amounts to 7 bases on V and 4 bases on J, with 8 as the count of junction bases outside the gene matches. Spanning cysteine to phenylalanine, the CDR3 consists of 15 amino acids. Only CDR3 DNA is held: 45 bases, read in frame from base 1.

Recombination connected TRBV19 to TRBJ1-2; TRBD1 agrees with 11 junctional bases. This material consisted of peripheral blood, taken in the third trimester of pregnancy. The sequence was collected from a female donor in good health, enrolled as a control in a pregnancy study. CDR3 region: CASTLPGQGGYGYTF. The DNA is TGTGCCAGTACCCTACCGGGACAGGGGGGCTATGGCTACACCTTC.